This TCR beta chain is from a study of PD-1 blockade in classical Hodgkin lymphoma. Findings and limits, study-wide: CD4+ TCR diversity, unlike CD8+, climbed significantly by C4D1.

Trimming pared 6 bases from V and 2 bases from J, leaving 6 bases between. The CDR3 sequence is 12 residues long. Germline CDR1 SNHLY, CDR2 FYNNEI. Measured with immunoSEQ multiplex PCR; TCRdb has only the in-frame clones, and not every one. The table includes about 90,000 clones, around 80% detected once. To note about this clone: Antigen specificity is unknown.

Time point indicated: cycle 4 day 1 (C4D1), after around six weeks of nivolumab. Exposure to brentuximab vedotin varied, and each patient had relapsed following autologous stem cell transplantation. Relapsed/refractory classical Hodgkin lymphoma patients had complete, partial or progressive responses. The chain recombines TRBV2 with TRBJ2-3, with D hard to call. This material consisted of peripheral blood mononuclear cells (PBMCs), taken before the fourth cycle of nivolumab. This receptor was obtained from a human donor with classical Hodgkin lymphoma. In nucleotides, the CDR3 is TGTGCCAGCAGGGAAAACACAGATACGCAGTATTTT. Protein sequence: CASRENTDTQYF.